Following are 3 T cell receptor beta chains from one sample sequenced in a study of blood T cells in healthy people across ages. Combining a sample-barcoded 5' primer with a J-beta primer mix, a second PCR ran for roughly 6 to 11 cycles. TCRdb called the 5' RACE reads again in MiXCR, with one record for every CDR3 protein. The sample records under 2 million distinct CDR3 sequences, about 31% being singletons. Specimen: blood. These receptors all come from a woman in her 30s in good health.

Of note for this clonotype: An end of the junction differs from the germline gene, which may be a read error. Written as DNA, the CDR3 is TGTGCCAGCAGAACAACAGGGGGCACAGGTACGCAGTATTTT. Amino acid sequence: CASRTTGGTGTQYF. V and J are TRBV27 and TRBJ2-3, with 9 bases matching TRBD1. The CDR3 is 14 residues long. The V gene's germline CDR1 is MNHEY and CDR2 SMNVEV (reference sequence).

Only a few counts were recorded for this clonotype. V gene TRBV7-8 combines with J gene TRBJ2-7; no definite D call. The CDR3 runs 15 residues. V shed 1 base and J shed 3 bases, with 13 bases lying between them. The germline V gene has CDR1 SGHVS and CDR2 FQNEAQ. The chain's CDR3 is CASSLGVFSNYEQYF. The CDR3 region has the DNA TGTGCCAGCAGCTTAGGTGTTTTTTCCAACTACGAGCAGTACTTC.

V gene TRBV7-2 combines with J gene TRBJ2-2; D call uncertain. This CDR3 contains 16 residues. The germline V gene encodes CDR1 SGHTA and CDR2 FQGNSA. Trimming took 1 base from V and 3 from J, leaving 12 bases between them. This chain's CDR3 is CASSLVFGVDTGELFF. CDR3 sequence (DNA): TGTGCCAGCAGCTTAGTATTTGGAGTTGACACCGGGGAGCTGTTTTTT.